One and the same sample provided the 31 T cell receptor beta chains below, sequenced in a study of CD8+CD57+ T cells in acquired aplastic anemia. The sequenced patients had an expansion of CD8+CD57+ cells seen by flow cytometry. Genomic DNA, serving as template, underwent TCR beta VDJ and CDR3 profiling. MiXCR, run by TCRdb on the reads, gives a single entry per CDR3 protein. The table has some 140,000 distinct CDR3 sequences, around half seen once; the top ten hold more than 10%. Sequencing was done on a sample of sorted CD4+, CD8+, or CD8+CD57+ T cells (not recorded which) from PBMCs. The receptors were gathered from a human donor with aplastic anemia.

There are many counts of this clonotype. This sequence joins TRBV7-8 and TRBJ2-3; D is perhaps TRBD1 (6 bases). Trimming stripped 5 bases from V and 2 bases from J, with 17 bases between. This CDR3 is built from 16 residues. Germline loops: CDR1 SGHVS, CDR2 FQNEAQ. DNA for the CDR3: TGTGCCAGCAGCCTCCGACAGGAACCCACCACAGATACGCAGTATTTT. This codes for CASSLRQEPTTDTQYF.

This chain links TRBV20-1 with TRBJ2-5, with 8 nucleotides matching TRBD1. V shed 5 bases and J 3 bases; nucleotides not matched to a gene: 8. Germline CDR1 DFQATT, CDR2 SNEGSKA (reference sequence). This CDR3 has 14 residues. As DNA, the CDR3 is TGCAGTGCTCCCACAGGGGGGTGGAAAGAGACCCAGTACTTC. Amino acid sequence: CSAPTGGWKETQYF.

This clonotype has a single count. The V and J genes are TRBV20-1 and TRBJ2-7; D is unclear. There are 13 residues in the CDR3. Per germline, CDR1 DFQATT and CDR2 SNEGSKA (reference sequence). Trimming shortened V by 0 bases and J by 0 bases, and 6 bases separated the two germline ends. CDR3 coding DNA: TGCAGTGCTAGAGACTCCCCCTCCTACGAGCAGTACTTC. Protein sequence: CSARDSPSYEQYF.

This chain uses TRBV20-1 with TRBJ1-1; 11 bases align to TRBD1. Germline V gene lookup returns CDR1 DFQATT and CDR2 SNEGSKA (reference sequence). The CDR3 has 16 amino acids. V shed 5 bases, J shed 4 bases, and the junction held 12 bases outside the gene matches. CDR3 amino acids: CSAFPLGQGAGTEAFF. CDR3 bases: TGCAGTGCTTTCCCTCTCGGACAGGGGGCCGGCACTGAAGCTTTCTTT.

The genes are TRBV4-3 and TRBJ1-2, with D uncertain. Germline V gives CDR1 LGHNA, CDR2 YSLEER. The CDR3 is 15 residues long. The ends were cut back, 2 bases at V and 4 bases at J, with 14 bases in the middle. The CDR3 DNA reads as TGCGCCAGCAGCCAAAACCCCCAGGAAGTCTATGGCTACACCTTC. Amino acid sequence: CASSQNPQEVYGYTF.

Regarding this clonotype: This may stem from a read error, because a much larger clone lies one nucleotide away. V is TRBV12-5 and J is TRBJ1-1; tentative D call: TRBD1 (5 bases). The germline V gene has CDR1 LGHNT and CDR2 FRNRAP. The CDR3 covers 15 residues. CDR3 amino acids: CASGPSGGMNTEAIF. Written as DNA, the CDR3 is TGTGCTAGTGGTCCCTCGGGGGGTATGAACACTGAAGCTATCTTT.

The CDR3 region has the DNA TGTGCCAGCAGTGAGCCCCTCGGGGACGTGAACGAGCAGTACTTC. Protein product: CASSEPLGDVNEQYF. The chain uses TRBV2 and TRBJ2-7; D could derive from TRBD1 or TRBD2 (5 bases each). The V end was cut by 3 bases, the J end by 5 bases, with 17 bases between. This CDR3 contains 15 residues. Germline CDR1 reads SNHLY; CDR2 reads FYNNEI.

This clonotype was counted only a few times. V usage is TRBV29-1 and J usage is TRBJ1-1; TRBD1 might be the D (6 bases). Germline values: CDR1 SQVTM, CDR2 ANQGSEA. Trimming cost V 5 bases and J 1 base, with 11 bases left between them. The CDR3 spans 13 residues. The CDR3 loop is CSVSGQPNTEAFF. CDR3 coding DNA: TGCAGCGTTAGCGGACAGCCGAACACTGAAGCTTTCTTT.

The sample holds many counts of this clonotype. The chain is built from TRBV10-3 and TRBJ1-2; perhaps TRBD1 as D (6 bases). Germline loops: CDR1 ENHRY, CDR2 SYGVKD. Trimming left V 8 bases short and J 0 bases short, with 10 bases between. The CDR3 is 13 amino acids. CDR3 DNA: TGTGCCATCGGGGACATTCCTAACTATGGCTACACCTTC. Protein: CAIGDIPNYGYTF.

The chain is built from TRBV19 and TRBJ1-5; D unclear. Germline V gene data show CDR1 as LNHDA and CDR2 as SQIVND (reference sequence). Deletions cut 4 bases from V and 5 bases from J, with 18 bases between. This CDR3 comprises 16 residues. DNA of the CDR3: TGTGCCAGTAGTAACCTTTATATAGGGAAAGATCAGCCCCAGCATTTT. Amino acids: CASSNLYIGKDQPQHF.

This chain connects TRBV2 to TRBJ2-3, with 10 bases aligning to TRBD2. The germline gives CDR1 SNHLY, CDR2 FYNNEI. With 3 bases clipped from V and 3 bases from J, the junction kept 3 bases outside the gene matches. The CDR3 spans 15 residues. CDR3 DNA: TGTGCCAGCAGTGAGCCGGGACTAGCGACAGATACGCAGTATTTT. It encodes CASSEPGLATDTQYF.

This clonotype was seen more than once but under ten times. The V and J genes are TRBV10-3 and TRBJ2-5, with D hard to call. V lost 2 bases and J 3 bases, leaving 10 bases between the germline ends. The CDR3 has 14 residues. Germline CDR1 ENHRY, CDR2 SYGVKD. The chain's CDR3 is CAISEVSAEETQYF. CDR3 DNA sequence: TGTGCCATCAGTGAGGTGTCTGCCGAAGAGACCCAGTACTTC.

The rearrangement uses TRBV19 and TRBJ2-6; D not certain. Per the germline V gene, CDR1 is LNHDA and CDR2 is SQIVND (reference sequence). Trimming pared 5 bases from V and 0 bases from J, leaving 5 bases between. CDR3 size: 14 residues. This CDR3 reads CASSWSSGANVLTF. CDR3 DNA sequence: TGTGCCAGTAGTTGGAGCTCTGGGGCCAACGTCCTGACTTTC.

This chain uses TRBV29-1 with TRBJ1-1; D ambiguous. Trimming left V 4 bases short and J 7 bases short, with 7 bases between. There are 10 residues in the CDR3. The germline CDR1 and CDR2 sequences are SQVTM and ANQGSEA. Here the CDR3 reads CSVVEYEAFF. The CDR3 DNA is TGCAGCGTTGTCGAATATGAAGCTTTCTTT.

This clonotype was counted between two and nine times. This sequence joins TRBV29-1 and TRBJ1-2; D uncertain. V was shortened by 4 bases and J by 0 bases, with 6 bases between the two germline ends. The CDR3 totals 12 residues. The germline CDR1 and CDR2 sequences are SQVTM and ANQGSEA. The CDR3 DNA is TGCAGCGTTGTGCTCCCTAACTATGGCTACACCTTC. It encodes CSVVLPNYGYTF.

This rearrangement joins TRBV11-2 to TRBJ2-5; weak D call: TRBD2 (6 bases). This CDR3 has 16 residues. CDR1 SGHAT and CDR2 FQNNGV come from the germline V gene. Trimming cost V 2 bases and J 1 base, with 14 bases left between them. The CDR3 sequence is CASSLNGGLTQETQYF. In nucleotides, the CDR3 is TGTGCCAGCAGCTTAAACGGGGGACTTACCCAAGAGACCCAGTACTTC. Full variable domain (rest looked up from reference TRBV11-2 and TRBJ2-5): EAGVAQSPRYKIIEKRQSVAFWCNPISGHATLYWYQQILGQGPKLLIQFQNNGVVDDSQLPKDRFSAERLKGVDSTLKIQPAKLEDSAVYLCASSLNGGLTQETQYFGPGTRLLVL.

The chain couples TRBV7-3 to TRBJ2-5; D not certain. Germline loops: CDR1 SGHTA, CDR2 FQGTGA. The CDR3 length is 13 residues. V lost 4 bases to trimming and J lost 1 base, with 7 bases between them. The CDR3 sequence is CASSSTPQETQYF. The CDR3 coding sequence is TGTGCCAGCAGCTCGACCCCCCAAGAGACCCAGTACTTC.

A few counts support this clonotype. V and J are TRBV5-1 and TRBJ1-2; 8 positions agree with TRBD1. The CDR3 extends over 13 amino acids. J was trimmed by 8 bases and V by 4 bases; bases with no gene match: 7. The germline V gene has CDR1 SGHRS and CDR2 YFSETQ. The chain's CDR3 is CASSNGQGRGYTF. Written as DNA, the CDR3 is TGCGCCAGCAGCAACGGACAGGGTCGGGGCTACACCTTC.

V usage is TRBV11-3 and J usage is TRBJ2-3; a weak D match, TRBD2 (6 bases). Germline assignment: CDR1 SGHNT and CDR2 YENEEA. The V end lost 4 bases, the J end lost 6 bases, and 11 bases lay between the germline ends. CDR3 length: 13 amino acids. The DNA of the CDR3 is TGTGCCAGCAGCTCGACTAGTTTGGATACGCAGTATTTT. This encodes CASSSTSLDTQYF.

This clonotype was counted many times. This chain uses TRBV4-2 with TRBJ2-3, with 15 nucleotides matching TRBD2. Germline V gene lookup returns CDR1 LGHNA and CDR2 YNFKEQ. The ends lost 1 base at V and 4 bases at J; junction bases unmatched: 0. CDR3 length: 16 residues. The CDR3 spells CASSQGTSGGADTQYF. CDR3 coding DNA: TGTGCCAGCAGCCAAGGGACTAGCGGGGGGGCAGATACGCAGTATTTT.

V and J are TRBV4-2 and TRBJ2-7; D might be TRBD2 (7 bases). Per germline, CDR1 LGHNA and CDR2 YNFKEQ. This CDR3 region has 15 residues. V lost 0 bases and J 2 bases, leaving 11 bases between the germline ends. CDR3 nucleotide sequence: TGTGCCAGCAGCCAAGATGCGGGGGCCGCCTACGAGCAGTACTTC. Its protein product is CASSQDAGAAYEQYF.

The gene calls are TRBV19 and TRBJ2-7, with 9 bases that match TRBD1. The CDR3 has 13 residues. V lost 5 bases, J lost 5 bases, and 4 bases stayed unmatched. Germline V lookup: CDR1 LNHDA, CDR2 SQIVND (reference sequence). The CDR3 sequence is CASSGTGRNEQYF. CDR3 nucleotides: TGTGCCAGTAGTGGGACAGGGCGTAACGAGCAGTACTTC. The full variable domain, in which reference TRBV19 and TRBJ2-7 provide the parts outside the CDR3, is DGGITQSPKYLFRKEGQNVTLSCEQNLNHDAMYWYRQDPGQGLRLIYYSQIVNDFQKGDIAEGYSVSREKKESFPLTVTSAQKNPTAFYLCASSGTGRNEQYFGPGTRLTVT.

This clonotype was counted only a few times. The V gene is TRBV19, the J gene TRBJ2-7; 7 positions match TRBD2. Trimming cost V 3 bases and J 4 bases; bases outside gene matches: 6. Germline-derived CDR1 and CDR2 are LNHDA and SQIVND (reference sequence). The CDR3 is 14 amino acids. CDR3 sequence (DNA): TGTGCCAGTAGTATTTCGACTAGCCCTTACGAGCAGTACTTC. Translated, it gives CASSISTSPYEQYF.

This clonotype was seen at least ten times. The chain couples TRBV6-1 to TRBJ1-3; D unclear. Germline V lookup: CDR1 MNHNS, CDR2 SASEGT. Trimming stripped 0 bases from V and 0 bases from J, with 6 bases between. This CDR3 region has 15 residues. CDR3 amino acids: CASSEAPRSGNTIYF. CDR3 bases: TGTGCCAGCAGTGAAGCCCCTCGCTCTGGAAACACCATATATTTT.

The chain has TRBV7-3 and TRBJ1-6; D possibly corresponds to TRBD1 (6 bases). This CDR3 is 16 amino acids long. Trimming took off 5 bases at V and 8 bases at J, with 19 bases between the two ends. Germline assignment: CDR1 SGHTA and CDR2 FQGTGA. The CDR3 DNA reads TGTGCCAGCAGCCCCCGGAGGGGGGGCATCCATTCACCCCTCCACTTT. This sequence encodes CASSPRRGGIHSPLHF.

In this sample, this clonotype turned up many times. This chain links TRBV19 with TRBJ2-7; TRBD1 agrees at 9 bases. The CDR3 contains 15 residues. The junction had 6 bases not matched to a gene; V was cut back by 5 bases and J by 1 base. Germline assignment: CDR1 LNHDA and CDR2 SQIVND (reference sequence). As DNA, the CDR3 is TGTGCCAGTAGTGCGGGACAGGGTCCTTCCTACGAGCAGTACTTC. This translates into CASSAGQGPSYEQYF.

A remark on this clonotype: A junction end diverges from the germline sequence, so it may reflect a read error. The CDR3 region is CASRDYYTEDNSPLHF. CDR3 nucleotides: TGTGCCAGCAGAGACTACTACACCGAGGATAATTCACCCCTCCACTTT. V usage is TRBV6-4 and J usage is TRBJ1-6, with D unclear. Germline CDR1 and CDR2: MRHNA and SNTAGT. The CDR3 length is 16 residues.

The chain has TRBV10-3 and TRBJ2-1, with D possibly being TRBD2 (6 bases). V was clipped by 2 bases and J by 4 bases, with 15 bases between them. Germline V CDR1 and CDR2: ENHRY, SYGVKD. This CDR3 contains 16 residues. The CDR3 DNA reads TGTGCCATCAGTGAGGGGTCTAGTGGGACTTACAATGAGCAGTTCTTC. It yields the protein CAISEGSSGTYNEQFF.

In this sample, this clonotype turned up a few times. The chain has TRBV2 and TRBJ2-7, with TRBD1 as a possible D gene (7 bases). Per the germline V gene, CDR1 is SNHLY and CDR2 is FYNNEI. V dropped 3 bases and J dropped 5 bases, with 14 bases sitting between them. The CDR3 runs to 14 residues. The CDR3 DNA follows: TGTGCCAGCAGTGACGTACAGGGGAGGCACGAGCAGTACTTC. It is translated as CASSDVQGRHEQYF.

This clonotype appeared many times. V usage is TRBV10-1 and J usage is TRBJ2-7; D ambiguous. Germline values: CDR1 WNHNN, CDR2 SYGVQD (reference sequence). V was cut by 0 bases and J by 5 bases, with 5 bases left in between. CDR3 length: 12 residues. CDR3: CASSESYHEQYF. Written as DNA, the CDR3 is TGCGCCAGCAGTGAGTCTTACCACGAGCAGTACTTC.

The chain recombines TRBV29-1 with TRBJ2-1, with D perhaps TRBD1 (6 bases). The germline V and J ends were trimmed by 7 bases and 5 bases, with 21 bases remaining between them. Germline CDR1 is SQVTM and CDR2 is ANQGSEA. This CDR3 has 15 amino acids. The CDR3 here is CSAARDNRIHNEQFF. The CDR3 DNA reads TGCAGCGCTGCTCGGGACAATCGGATACACAATGAGCAGTTCTTC.